A single TCR beta chain is shown here with its context. Its matching antigen is unknown. This record belongs to a study of T cells in localized non-small cell lung cancer. Study outcomes and limitations: Prolonged overall survival went with higher T cell density in the blood. There were a median around 59 of the top 100 tumor clones appearing in adjacent lung.

Germline CDR1 LNHNV, CDR2 YYDKDF (reference sequence). CDR3 length: 18 amino acids. V was shortened by 4 bases and J by 4 bases, with 20 bases between the two germline ends. Profiled with immunoSEQ multiplex PCR; TCRdb holds only in-frame clones, not every one. Among more than 30,000 clones, around 87% were seen once, and the ten largest hold around 17%. This chain joins TRBV15 and TRBJ2-6, with D possibly matching TRBD1 (6 bases). The source material was peripheral blood mononuclear cells, sampled before any cancer treatment. This TCR derives from a man aged 35 to 69 with stage III lung adenocarcinoma. CDR3 bases: TGTGCCACCAGCAAAGGGTTCTTACAGGGCAGGGGGGCCAACGTCCTGACTTTC. It is translated as CATSKGFLQGRGANVLTF.